The clone carrying this TCR beta chain was picked up many times. As yet, its antigen is unknown. RNA transcripts yielded amplified TCR beta CDR3 regions. During a first-round RT-PCR of the TCR CDR3, the HTBI primer set was used. TCRdb called the multiplex PCR reads again in MiXCR, with one record for every CDR3 protein. The table has some 550,000 distinct CDR3 sequences, roughly 15% seen once; the top ten hold around 3.5%. This record comes from a study of T cells in Graves' hyperthyroidism and ophthalmopathy. Findings and caveats of the study: Classification by a 13 V-J model distinguished ophthalmopathy from stable hyperthyroidism.

Sequencing was done on a sample of blood. This TCR was recovered from a woman aged 40 to 50 with Graves' ophthalmopathy.

CDR3 region: CASSRTGRGSGANVLTF. CDR3 coding DNA: TGTGCCAGCAGCCGGACAGGCCGGGGATCCGGGGCCAACGTCCTGACTTTC. The rearrangement joins TRBV3-1 to TRBJ2-6; 7 nucleotides match TRBD1. V lost 4 bases, J lost 4 bases, and 10 bases stayed unmatched. Germline CDR1 is LGHDT and CDR2 is YNNKEL (reference sequence). The CDR3 is 17 residues long.